This T cell receptor (beta chain) came from a study of cytomegalovirus exposure and HLA in healthy donors. Study outcomes and limitations: The authors judged a highly shared variant cluster likely a sequencing artifact. V- and J-gene trimming of TCR beta was linked (in a later analysis) to a missense DCLRE1C variant.

These donors, healthy bone marrow donors, were studied. In the PCR, 60 Vbeta and 13 Jbeta primers were used. The repertoire was sequenced with immunoSEQ multiplex PCR; TCRdb's copy has only in-frame clones and lacks some. The sample holds 150,000 to 200,000 clones, roughly 80% seen once. In this sample, this clone turned up once. The antigen is undetermined. From germline, CDR1 is SGHDN and CDR2 FVKESK. V trimming: 8 bases; J trimming: 2 bases; junction bases outside the gene matches: 2. The CDR3 is 13 amino acids. V usage is TRBV14 and J usage is TRBJ2-2, with 7 bases matching TRBD1. The sequenced sample was PBMCs. This receptor was identified in a man younger than 35 in good health and CMV-seronegative. DNA of the CDR3: TGTGCCAGCGGGACAGCAAACACCGGGGAGCTGTTTTTT. Encoded protein: CASGTANTGELFF.